This TCR beta chain was recovered during a study of immune characterization of retroperitoneal liposarcoma (dated by TCRdb to about 2019). The junction shows trimming of 6 bases on V and 3 bases on J, plus 8 bases between the germline ends. Spanning cysteine to phenylalanine, the CDR3 consists of 12 amino acids. Just the 36-base CDR3 DNA is kept, in frame starting at base 1. CDR1 MNHNY and CDR2 SVGAGI were looked up in the germline V gene (reference sequence). The library was made by PCR. Reads for this sample came from a NextSeq 500. TCRdb itself trimmed the public reads at Q25 with fastp, ran MiXCR and retained productive beta chains. Under each unique CDR3 protein, matching rows form one entry showing the most common genes and DNA. The sample table contains roughly 10,000 distinct CDR3 sequences; only one count was recorded for over 45% of them. The leading ten clones occupy 10% of the sample. To note about this clonotype: Its antigen is unknown. No qualities accompany the bases; no much larger clone lies one base away.

This chain is built from TRBV6-6 and TRBJ2-5; no D segment can be confidently identified. Sequencing used tumor tissue. This receptor was obtained from a female donor with retroperitoneal liposarcoma. Read as DNA, the sequence is TGTGCCAGCAGAGACCAGAAAGAGACCCAGTACTTC. This yields the protein CASRDQKETQYF.